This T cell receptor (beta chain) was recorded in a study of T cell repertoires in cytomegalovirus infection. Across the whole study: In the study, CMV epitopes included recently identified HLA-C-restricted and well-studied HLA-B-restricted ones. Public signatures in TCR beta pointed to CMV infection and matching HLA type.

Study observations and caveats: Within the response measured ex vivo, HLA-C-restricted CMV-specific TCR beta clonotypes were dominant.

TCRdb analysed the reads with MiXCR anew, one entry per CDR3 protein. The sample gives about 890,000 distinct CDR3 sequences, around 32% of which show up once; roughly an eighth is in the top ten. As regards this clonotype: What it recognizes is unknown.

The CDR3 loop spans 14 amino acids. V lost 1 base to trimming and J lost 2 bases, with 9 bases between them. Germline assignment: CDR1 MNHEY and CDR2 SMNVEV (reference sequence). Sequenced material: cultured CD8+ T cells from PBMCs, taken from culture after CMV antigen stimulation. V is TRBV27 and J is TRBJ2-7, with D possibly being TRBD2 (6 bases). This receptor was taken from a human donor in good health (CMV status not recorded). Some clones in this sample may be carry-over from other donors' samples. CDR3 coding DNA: TGTGCCAGCAGTTTATTACCGGGGGCCTACGAGCAGTACTTC. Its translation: CASSLLPGAYEQYF.